This is a list of T cell receptor beta chains from one sample in a study of CD4 T cells in relation to SARS-CoV-2 and coronaviruses. Clones were read by immunoSEQ multiplex PCR, and TCRdb kept only the in-frame ones, dropping some. The sample lists some 20,000 clones; approximately 72% were seen once. These receptors lack a known antigen. Sequences were obtained from CD4+ T cells from PBMCs, cultured in vitro. The receptors shown here come from a human donor in good health. Both conserved end residues are part of each CDR3. D genes are given only for firm matches. Clone sizes are given selectively: once, few, many, or a class where the clone is expanded.

>15|TRBV27|-|TRBJ1-5|-
CASSLSGPQGQPQHF
TGTGCCAGCAGTTTATCGGGACCCCAGGGACAGCCCCAGCATTTT
>15|TRBV28|few|TRBJ1-5|-
CASTLGGGGNQPQHF
TGTGCCAGCACCCTGGGCGGAGGGGGCAATCAGCCCCAGCATTTT
>13|TRBV7-9|-|TRBJ2-7|TRBD1
CASSFGQAYEQYF
TGTGCCAGCAGCTTCGGACAGGCCTACGAGCAGTACTTC
>14|TRBV18|-|TRBJ1-2|-
CASSPLTGNDGYTF
TGTGCCAGCTCACCCCTCACAGGGAACGATGGCTACACCTTC
>13|TRBV10-2|few|TRBJ1-3|-
CASSAGSGNTIYF
TGCGCCAGCTCGGCGGGTTCTGGAAACACCATATATTTT
>15|TRBV7-9|-|TRBJ2-7|TRBD2
CASSSGRALAHEQYF
TGTGCCAGCAGCTCCGGGAGGGCCCTTGCCCACGAGCAGTACTTC
>14|TRBV19|-|TRBJ1-1|-
CASSREGLATEAFF
TGTGCCAGTAGTAGGGAGGGTCTGGCCACTGAAGCTTTCTTT
>13|TRBV5-1|-|TRBJ2-1|-
CASSPDTGSLQFF
TGCGCCAGCAGCCCTGACACAGGCTCCCTCCAGTTCTTC
>14|TRBV10-1|once|TRBJ2-5|-
CASSDPGAWETQYF
TGCGCCAGCAGTGATCCAGGGGCATGGGAGACCCAGTACTTC
>15|TRBV28|-|TRBJ1-1|TRBD1
CASKGTGGMNTEAFF
TGTGCCAGCAAAGGGACAGGTGGTATGAACACTGAAGCTTTCTTT
>15|TRBV11-2|-|TRBJ1-1|-
CASSFFQGSNTEAFF
TGTGCCAGCAGCTTTTTCCAGGGTTCGAACACTGAAGCTTTCTTT
>13|TRBV11-2|-|TRBJ1-5|-
CASSIPGTQPQHF
TGTGCCAGCAGCATCCCGGGGACTCAGCCCCAGCATTTT
>14|TRBV3-1/TRBV3-2|-|TRBJ1-5|-
CASSQASSNQPQHF
TGTGCCAGCAGCCAAGCATCTAGCAATCAGCCCCAGCATTTT
>13|TRBV30|few|TRBJ2-2|-
CAWKGPNTGELFF
TGTGCCTGGAAGGGACCGAACACCGGGGAGCTGTTTTTT
>15|TRBV5-4|-|TRBJ1-3|-
CASSLLGGDGNTIYF
TGTGCCAGCAGCTTATTAGGGGGAGATGGAAACACCATATATTTT
>15|TRBV5-1|once|TRBJ2-6|-
CASSLADSGANVLTF
TGCGCCAGCAGCTTGGCAGACTCTGGGGCCAACGTCCTGACTTTC
>18|TRBV7-8|-|TRBJ2-1|-
CASSLGTSERWSYNEQFF
TGTGCCAGCAGCTTAGGTACCTCCGAGCGGTGGTCCTACAATGAGCAGTTCTTC
>14|TRBV19|once|TRBJ1-1|-
CASSIQGLNTEAFF
TGTGCCAGTAGTATTCAGGGTTTGAACACTGAAGCTTTCTTT
>15|TRBV6-5|-|TRBJ1-2|TRBD1
CASSPGTGGDYGYTF
TGTGCCAGCAGTCCCGGGACAGGGGGGGACTATGGCTACACCTTC
>13|TRBV5-1|once|TRBJ2-3|-
CASSWDSTDTQYF
TGCGCCAGCAGCTGGGACAGCACAGATACGCAGTATTTT
>14|TRBV3-1/TRBV3-2|-|TRBJ1-1|-
CASSPLSENTEAFF
TGTGCCAGCAGCCCCCTCAGCGAGAACACTGAAGCTTTCTTT
>15|TRBV6-2/TRBV6-3|-|TRBJ2-3|-
CASSYWGDSTDTQYF
TGTGCCAGCAGTTATTGGGGGGATAGCACAGATACGCAGTATTTT
>11|TRBV5-1|-|TRBJ2-7|-
CASSLEDEQYF
TGCGCCAGCAGCTTGGAGGACGAGCAGTACTTC
>14|TRBV9|-|TRBJ2-1|TRBD1
CASSKTDRANEQFF
TGTGCCAGCAGCAAGACGGACAGGGCCAATGAGCAGTTCTTC
>14|TRBV30|-|TRBJ1-3|-
CAWSGVEFGNTIYF
TGTGCCTGGAGTGGGGTAGAATTTGGAAACACCATATATTTT
>14|TRBV24-1|once|TRBJ2-7|TRBD2
CATSDSGSAYEQYF
TGTGCCACCAGTGACAGCGGGAGTGCCTACGAGCAGTACTTC
>14|TRBV30|-|TRBJ1-2|TRBD1
CASPTGTGGYGYTF
TGTGCCTCCCCGACAGGGACAGGGGGCTATGGCTACACCTTC
>15|TRBV9|-|TRBJ1-2|-
CASSPRQAPNYGYTF
TGTGCCAGCAGCCCCCGGCAAGCGCCAAACTATGGCTACACCTTC
>12|TRBV10-2|-|TRBJ2-3|-
CASSDLTDTQYF
TGCGCCAGCAGTGACCTCACAGATACGCAGTATTTT
>17|TRBV5-6|-|TRBJ2-2|-
CASSSVNEHRPTGELFF
TGTGCCAGCAGCTCCGTTAATGAACATCGACCCACCGGGGAGCTGTTTTTT
>15|TRBV24-1|-|TRBJ2-3|-
CATSDPVVGLWTQYF
TGTGCCACCAGTGACCCCGTTGTGGGTTTATGGACGCAGTATTTT
>15|TRBV5-6|few|TRBJ2-4|TRBD2
CASSLVAGGQNIQYF
TGTGCCAGCAGCTTGGTAGCGGGAGGACAGAACATTCAGTACTTC
>15|TRBV10-3|few|TRBJ1-6|-
CAISGSSNPNSPLHF
TGTGCCATCAGTGGAAGTTCTAACCCTAATTCACCCCTCCACTTT
>15|TRBV19|-|TRBJ2-1|-
CASKASADSYNEQFF
TGTGCCAGTAAAGCTAGCGCCGACTCCTACAATGAGCAGTTCTTC
>16|TRBV5-6|-|TRBJ1-1|-
CASSLDGGSRDTEAFF
TGTGCCAGCAGCTTGGATGGAGGGTCAAGGGACACTGAAGCTTTCTTT
>16|TRBV5-1|-|TRBJ2-3|TRBD2
CASSLVVTSGTDTQYF
TGCGCCAGCAGCTTGGTTGTGACTAGCGGCACAGATACGCAGTATTTT
>14|TRBV27|-|TRBJ1-1|TRBD1
CASGPGDRDTEAFF
TGTGCCAGCGGCCCCGGGGACAGGGACACTGAAGCTTTCTTT
>13|TRBV30|-|TRBJ2-1|-
CAWNRNSYNEQFF
TGTGCCTGGAACAGGAACTCCTACAATGAGCAGTTCTTC
>15|TRBV9|-|TRBJ2-3|-
CASSVEQGYTDTQYF
TGTGCCAGCAGCGTAGAACAGGGCTACACAGATACGCAGTATTTT
>14|TRBV19|once|TRBJ2-5|-
CASSMGVYQETQYF
TGTGCCAGTAGTATGGGCGTGTACCAAGAGACCCAGTACTTC
>17|TRBV27|-|TRBJ2-6|-
CASSPVRVTSGANVLTF
TGTGCCAGCAGCCCCGTTCGAGTCACTTCGGGGGCCAACGTCCTGACTTTC
>12|TRBV18|-|TRBJ1-2|-
CASSGEGTFYTF
TGTGCCAGCTCAGGGGAGGGGACCTTCTACACCTTC
>13|TRBV18|-|TRBJ1-4|-
CASSPDEGEKLFF
TGTGCCAGCTCACCGGACGAGGGAGAAAAACTGTTTTTT
>16|TRBV24-1|-|TRBJ1-1|-
CATSGREGTGDTEAFF
TGTGCCACCAGTGGCAGGGAGGGGACGGGGGACACTGAAGCTTTCTTT
>16|TRBV3-1/TRBV3-2|-|TRBJ1-6|-
CASSQPRGTPNSPLHF
TGTGCCAGCAGCCAGCCTCGAGGCACCCCTAATTCACCCCTCCACTTT
>15|TRBV18|-|TRBJ2-7|TRBD1
CASSPTTGVGDEQYF
TGTGCCAGCTCACCGACGACAGGGGTTGGAGACGAGCAGTACTTC
>14|TRBV18|-|TRBJ1-1|-
CASSERQGGTEAFF
TGTGCCAGCTCAGAACGCCAAGGGGGCACTGAAGCTTTCTTT
>12|TRBV12-3/TRBV12-4|-|TRBJ1-3|-
CASTGSGNTIYF
TGTGCCAGCACAGGGTCTGGAAACACCATATATTTT